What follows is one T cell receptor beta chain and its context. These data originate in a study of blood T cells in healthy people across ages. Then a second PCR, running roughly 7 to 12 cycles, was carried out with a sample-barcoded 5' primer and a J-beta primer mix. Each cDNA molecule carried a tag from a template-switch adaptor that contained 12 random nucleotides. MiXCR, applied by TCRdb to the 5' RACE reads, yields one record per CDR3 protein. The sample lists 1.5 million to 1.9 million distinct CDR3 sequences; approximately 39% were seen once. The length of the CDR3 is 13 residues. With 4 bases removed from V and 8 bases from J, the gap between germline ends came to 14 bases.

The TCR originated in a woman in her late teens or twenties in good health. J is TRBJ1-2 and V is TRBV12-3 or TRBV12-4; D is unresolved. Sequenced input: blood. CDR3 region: CASSSPGAVGYTF. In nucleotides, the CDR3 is TGTGCCAGCAGTTCACCCGGAGCGGTAGGCTACACCTTC.